Each of the 29 T cell receptor beta chains below was sequenced from the same sample in a study of T cells in Graves' hyperthyroidism and ophthalmopathy. Template material for amplifying TCR beta CDR3 regions consisted of RNA transcripts. TCR CDR3 underwent first-round RT-PCR with the HTBI primer set. TCRdb analysed the multiplex PCR reads with MiXCR anew, one entry per CDR3 protein. Here the sample spans 350,000 or so distinct CDR3 sequences, roughly 18% being singletons. Source material: blood. All receptors derive from a woman between 35 and 50 years old with Graves' ophthalmopathy.

This clonotype was seen many times. V and J are TRBV28 and TRBJ2-5, with 7 bases lining up with TRBD1. Trimming cost V 6 bases and J 5 bases; bases outside gene matches: 6. This CDR3 comprises 13 residues. Germline V gene lookup returns CDR1 MDHEN and CDR2 SYDVKM. The DNA of the CDR3 is TGTGCCAGCAGACCCGACAGGGAGGAGACCCAGTACTTC. This encodes CASRPDREETQYF.

This clonotype was recorded many times. The chain combines TRBV7-2 with TRBJ2-7; 9 nucleotides line up with TRBD2. Per the germline V gene, CDR1 is SGHTA and CDR2 is FQGNSA. With 0 bases clipped from V and 6 bases from J, the junction kept 9 bases outside the gene matches. CDR3 length equals 16 residues. The CDR3 nucleotides are TGTGCCAGCAGCTTAGCTTTGCTAGCGGGGCCTGGCGAGCAGTACTTC. Amino acids: CASSLALLAGPGEQYF.

At least ten counts were recorded for this clonotype. The chain is built from TRBV11-2 and TRBJ1-1; D unclear. The germline CDR1 and CDR2 sequences are SGHAT and FQNNGV. V was cut by 1 base and J by 11 bases, with 14 bases left in between. CDR3 length: 13 amino acids. The CDR3 sequence is CASSLGGGVVAFF. CDR3 DNA sequence: TGTGCCAGCAGCTTAGGAGGAGGCGTCGTCGCTTTCTTT.

This clonotype was seen many times. Written as DNA, the CDR3 is TGTGCCAGCATCCCAAGGGGGCTAGCGGGAGCTCGAGAGACCCAGTACTTC. The encoded protein is CASIPRGLAGARETQYF. V gene TRBV7-8 combines with J gene TRBJ2-5, with 10 bases lining up with TRBD2. The V segment lost 7 bases and the J segment 4 bases; nucleotides outside the gene matches: 15. Germline V CDR1 and CDR2: SGHVS, FQNEAQ. This CDR3 has 17 residues. The full variable domain, in which reference TRBV7-8 and TRBJ2-5 provide the parts outside the CDR3, is GAGVSQSPRYKVAKRGQDVALRCDPISGHVSLFWYQQALGQGPEFLTYFQNEAQLDKSGLPSDRFFAERPEGSVSTLKIQRTQQEDSAVYLCASIPRGLAGARETQYFGPGTRLLVL.

This clonotype appeared many times. J is TRBJ2-7 and V is TRBV9, with D perhaps matching TRBD2 (5 bases). Looked up from germline, CDR1 is SGDLS and CDR2 is YYNGEE. V lost 6 bases to trimming and J lost 3 bases, with 19 bases between them. This CDR3 contains 15 residues. DNA of the CDR3: TGTGCCAGCAACACCCTAGGTCTAGCAGGCTACGAGCAGTACTTC. Translating gives CASNTLGLAGYEQYF.

This clonotype was counted many times. J is TRBJ1-1 and V is TRBV12-3 or TRBV12-4; tentative D call: TRBD1 (5 bases). V was cut by 6 bases and J by 5 bases, with 19 bases left in between. The CDR3 extends over 15 amino acids. The CDR3: CASSLGRGDWTEAFF. The CDR3, as DNA: TGTGCCAGCAGCCTGGGACGGGGAGATTGGACTGAAGCTTTCTTT.

About this clonotype itself: No conserved phenylalanine or tryptophan ends this CDR3, so it is likely a read error. This chain uses TRBV11-2 with TRBJ2-4; D might be TRBD2 (6 bases). CDR1 and CDR2 (germline): SGHAT, FQNNGV. The CDR3 extends over 17 amino acids. Trimming cost V 3 bases and J 2 bases, with 17 bases left between them. CDR3 sequence: CASSFGGLSGPKNIQYL. As DNA, the CDR3 is TGTGCCAGCAGCTTCGGGGGACTCTCCGGGCCCAAAAACATTCAGTACCTC.

The rearrangement links TRBV6-1 to TRBJ2-5, with D perhaps TRBD1 (7 bases). Germline CDR1 is MNHNS and CDR2 is SASEGT. Trimming took 2 bases from V and 4 from J, leaving 17 bases between them. CDR3 length: 16 residues. DNA for the CDR3: TGTGCCAGCAGTGAACTGAGTTCCCAGGGGGGAGAGACCCAGTACTTC. Its translation: CASSELSSQGGETQYF.

This clonotype was found many times. This rearrangement joins TRBV12-3 or TRBV12-4 to TRBJ2-2, with D perhaps being TRBD1 or TRBD2 (5 bases each). The ends were cut back, 2 bases at V and 4 bases at J, with 8 bases in the middle. The length of the CDR3 is 14 residues. CDR3 nucleotide sequence: TGTGCCAGCAGTTTATACGGGGCCACCGGGGAGCTGTTTTTT. Translation gives CASSLYGATGELFF.

This clonotype was detected many times. This sequence joins TRBV11-2 and TRBJ1-1; D is ambiguous. Deletions cut 2 bases from V and 4 bases from J, with 8 bases between. Germline loops: CDR1 SGHAT, CDR2 FQNNGV. The length of the CDR3 is 13 residues. The CDR3 spells CASSLTPGTEAFF. The CDR3 bases are TGTGCCAGCAGCTTAACTCCTGGCACTGAAGCTTTCTTT.

This clonotype was counted many times. The genes are TRBV12-3 or TRBV12-4 and TRBJ2-5; 7 bases fit TRBD1. This CDR3 is 15 amino acids long. V was clipped by 6 bases and J by 0 bases; unmatched bases: 7. Here the CDR3 reads CASRPGTEYQETQYF. CDR3 DNA sequence: TGTGCCAGCAGACCTGGGACAGAATACCAAGAGACCCAGTACTTC.

This clonotype has ten or more counts. The chain combines TRBV24-1 with TRBJ2-7; 7 bases line up with TRBD1. The CDR3 extends over 15 amino acids. Germline assignment: CDR1 KGHDR and CDR2 SFDVKD. V trimming: 3 bases; J trimming: 2 bases; junction bases outside the gene matches: 6. CDR3 coding DNA: TGTGCCACCAGTGATCCCGGGACAGATACCTACGAGCAGTACTTC. Its translation: CATSDPGTDTYEQYF.

Many counts were recorded for this clonotype. The J gene is TRBJ1-2, the V gene TRBV25-1, with 9 bases that match TRBD1. V lost 5 bases and J lost 4; bases outside the gene matches: 5. The CDR3 extends over 14 amino acids. CDR1 and CDR2 (germline): MGHDK, SYGVNS. For the CDR3, the DNA is TGTGCCAGCAGTCTAACAGGGGGCCTCTATGGCTACACCTTC. This translates into CASSLTGGLYGYTF.

The rearrangement joins TRBV6-1 to TRBJ2-5, with TRBD1 identical over 11 bases. This CDR3 has 15 residues. The V gene end was trimmed by 10 bases and the J gene end by 5 bases; junction bases not matched to a gene: 12. Per the germline V gene, CDR1 is MNHNS and CDR2 is SASEGT. The CDR3 loop is CATLWTGGRQETQYF. DNA for the CDR3: TGTGCCACCCTCTGGACAGGGGGCCGTCAGGAGACCCAGTACTTC.

This clonotype was observed at least ten times. The CDR3 nucleotides read TGTGCCAGCAGTTTTTCCCCTTTGTTGAACAGGGGGAGGCTTCAGCCCCAGCATTTT. It yields the protein CASSFSPLLNRGRLQPQHF. The chain couples TRBV12-3 or TRBV12-4 to TRBJ1-5; TRBD1 aligns across 8 bases. There are 19 residues in the CDR3. Germline trimming cut 3 bases from V and 6 bases from J; bases unmatched to any gene: 19.

This clonotype was detected ten times or more. CDR3 protein: CASNADLRGNQPQHF. The CDR3 DNA sequence: TGTGCCAGCAATGCAGACCTAAGGGGCAATCAGCCCCAGCATTTT. The chain couples TRBV2 to TRBJ1-5; D is ambiguous. Germline assignment: CDR1 SNHLY and CDR2 FYNNEI. Trimming removed 7 bases from V and 2 bases from J, with 15 bases in between. The CDR3 runs to 15 residues. Full variable domain (missing parts from reference TRBV2 and TRBJ1-5): EPEVTQTPSHQVTQMGQEVILRCVPISNHLYFYWYRQILGQKVEFLVSFYNNEISEKSEIFDDQFSVERPDGSNFTLKIRSTKLEDSAMYFCASNADLRGNQPQHFGDGTRLSIL.

Ten or more counts support this clonotype. This sequence joins TRBV10-3 and TRBJ2-5; D call uncertain. The germline CDR1 and CDR2 sequences are ENHRY and SYGVKD. With 3 bases removed from V and 5 bases from J, the gap between germline ends came to 4 bases. This CDR3 spans 11 amino acids. CDR3 DNA: TGTGCCATCAGTGACCTGGAGACCCAGTACTTC. It specifies CAISDLETQYF.

This clonotype has at least ten counts. The gene calls are TRBV7-2 and TRBJ2-5; TRBD2 matches at 8 bases. This CDR3 is built from 15 residues. Losses at the gene ends were 1 base for V and 5 bases for J; bases not matched to a gene: 6. Germline loops: CDR1 SGHTA, CDR2 FQGNSA. DNA of the CDR3: TGTGCCAGCAGCTTAGGGACTAGCCGTTTTGAGACCCAGTACTTC. Translation gives CASSLGTSRFETQYF.

This clonotype has at least ten counts. V usage is TRBV10-3 and J usage is TRBJ2-5; 11 bases map to TRBD1. Per the germline V gene, CDR1 is ENHRY and CDR2 is SYGVKD. Trimming cost V 2 bases and J 7 bases; bases outside gene matches: 3. The CDR3 sequence is 14 residues long. CDR3 nucleotide sequence: TGTGCCATCAGTGAGGGACAGGGGGCGGTGACCCAGTACTTC. It codes for CAISEGQGAVTQYF.

This clonotype was found many times. CDR3 nucleotide sequence: TGTGCCAGCAGTTCGTTGGGACAGGGTGGTAATGAAGCTTTCTTT. It translates to CASSSLGQGGNEAFF. V usage is TRBV27 and J usage is TRBJ1-1, with TRBD1 matching 9 bases. CDR3 size: 15 residues. Germline V gene data show CDR1 as MNHEY and CDR2 as SMNVEV (reference sequence). The junction had 10 bases not matched to a gene; V was cut back by 4 bases and J by 7 bases.

The sample holds many counts of this clonotype. This chain joins TRBV28 and TRBJ1-1; 9 nucleotides match TRBD1. Trimming at V came to 6 bases and at J to 3 bases, leaving 11 bases not matched to a gene. The CDR3 runs 16 residues. The germline CDR1 and CDR2 sequences are MDHEN and SYDVKM. The CDR3 DNA sequence: TGTGCCAGCAGCACCGGGACAGGGCGCCGGTACACTGAAGCTTTCTTT. Translating gives CASSTGTGRRYTEAFF. Using reference TRBV28 and TRBJ1-1 for the parts outside the CDR3, the full variable domain is DVKVTQSSRYLVKRTGEKVFLECVQDMDHENMFWYRQDPGLGLRLIYFSYDVKMKEKGDIPEGYSVSREKKERFSLILESASTNQTSMYLCASSTGTGRRYTEAFFGQGTRLTVV.

This clonotype has a count of ten or more. V gene TRBV19 combines with J gene TRBJ1-2; D call uncertain. V was clipped by 6 bases and J by 3 bases, with 14 bases between them. Germline V gene sequence: CDR1 LNHDA, CDR2 SQIVND (reference sequence). The CDR3 sequence is 14 residues long. CDR3 amino acids: CASSPSLRDYGYTF. CDR3 in DNA: TGTGCCAGTAGCCCCTCCCTAAGGGACTATGGCTACACCTTC.

Ten or more counts support this clonotype. Written as DNA, the CDR3 is TGCAGCGCCATGGACAGCTTTAACTATGGCTACACCTTC. Its translation is CSAMDSFNYGYTF. The genes are TRBV29-1 and TRBJ1-2; maybe TRBD1 (6 bases). This CDR3 contains 13 residues. V gave up 7 bases and J gave up 1 base, with 13 bases separating them. Germline CDR1 reads SQVTM; CDR2 reads ANQGSEA.

This clonotype was picked up many times. This rearrangement joins TRBV2 to TRBJ1-5; a weak D match, TRBD1 (5 bases). The V and J ends lost 8 bases and 0 bases respectively, with 11 bases between them. The CDR3 is 14 residues long. Germline V gene data show CDR1 as SNHLY and CDR2 as FYNNEI. The CDR3 DNA reads as TGTGCCAGCTCGGGCGGGGGTAGCAATCAGCCCCAGCATTTT. This gives the protein CASSGGGSNQPQHF.

The rearrangement joins TRBV2 to TRBJ2-7, with D tentatively TRBD2 (5 bases). The germline V gene encodes CDR1 SNHLY and CDR2 FYNNEI. The CDR3 length is 15 residues. V dropped 4 bases and J dropped 1 base, with 14 bases sitting between them. This CDR3 is CASSVMGAQSYEQYF. The DNA of the CDR3 is TGTGCCAGCAGTGTGATGGGAGCCCAGTCCTACGAGCAGTACTTC.

Many counts were recorded for this clonotype. The chain recombines TRBV20-1 with TRBJ1-1; D uncertain. This CDR3 has 12 residues. Germline CDR1 DFQATT, CDR2 SNEGSKA (reference sequence). V lost 6 bases, J lost 0 bases, and 8 bases lay in between. The CDR3 nucleotides read TGCAGTGCCGGGCGTCTGAACACTGAAGCTTTCTTT. It specifies CSAGRLNTEAFF.

There are many counts of this clonotype. The chain uses TRBV11-2 and TRBJ2-3; no reliable D call. V lost 3 bases and J 5 bases, leaving 12 bases between the germline ends. Germline V gene data show CDR1 as SGHAT and CDR2 as FQNNGV. The CDR3 is 14 amino acids. The DNA for the CDR3 is TGTGCCAGCAGCTTTGGCCTAGTGGTAGATACGCAGTATTTT. Its translation is CASSFGLVVDTQYF.

This clonotype was found many times. The rearrangement uses TRBV28 and TRBJ2-5, with no clear D. Trimming took 5 bases from V and 5 from J, leaving 9 bases between them. The CDR3 spans 12 residues. The germline CDR1 and CDR2 sequences are MDHEN and SYDVKM. The CDR3 DNA is TGTGCCAGCAGTACCCCTGGGGAGACCCAGTACTTC. Translating it yields CASSTPGETQYF.

This clonotype was seen many times. This chain uses TRBV10-3 with TRBJ2-3; D is unclear. Germline V gene lookup returns CDR1 ENHRY and CDR2 SYGVKD. With 2 bases removed from V and 1 base from J, the gap between germline ends came to 7 bases. The CDR3 consists of 14 residues. CDR3 sequence reads: CAISEGLRTDTQYF. The CDR3 DNA is TGTGCCATCAGTGAGGGGTTGCGCACAGATACGCAGTATTTT.